This T cell receptor (beta chain) was identified during a study of CD8 T cells in Susac syndrome. Random hexamers were used to reverse transcribe 0.5 to 1 ug of RNA. The authors amplified TCR beta CDR3 across 54 Vbeta and 13 Jbeta using immunoSEQ multiplex PCR. Each CDR3 protein is one row after TCRdb ran MiXCR on the immunoSEQ multiplex PCR reads. The data hold some 190,000 distinct CDR3 sequences, with approximately 95% observed a single time. The germline CDR1 and CDR2 sequences are SGHTA and FQGNSA. This CDR3 spans 12 amino acids. With 4 bases removed from V and 6 bases from J, the gap between germline ends came to 9 bases.

The rearrangement links TRBV7-2 to TRBJ1-2; no clear D. The sample was CD4+ T cells from PBMCs. The TCR was taken from a human donor with multiple sclerosis. This chain's CDR3 is CASSSDLNGYTF. CDR3 nucleotide sequence: TGTGCCAGCAGCTCGGACCTGAATGGCTACACCTTC.